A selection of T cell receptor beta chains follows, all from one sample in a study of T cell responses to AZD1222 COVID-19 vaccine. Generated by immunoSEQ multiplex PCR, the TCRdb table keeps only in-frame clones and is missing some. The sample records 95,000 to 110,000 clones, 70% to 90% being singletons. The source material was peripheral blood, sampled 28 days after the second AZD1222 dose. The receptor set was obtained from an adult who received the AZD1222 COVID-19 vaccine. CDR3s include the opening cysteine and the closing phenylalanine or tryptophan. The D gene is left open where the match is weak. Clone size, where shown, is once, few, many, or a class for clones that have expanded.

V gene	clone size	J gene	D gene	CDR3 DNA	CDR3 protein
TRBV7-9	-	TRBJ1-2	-	TGTGCCAGCAGCTTAGGCAGGCCCTATAACTATGGCTACACCTTC	CASSLGRPYNYGYTF
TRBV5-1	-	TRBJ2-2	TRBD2	TGCGCCAGCAGCCTTCGAGCTAGCGGGGGGATCGGGGAGCTGTTTTTT	CASSLRASGGIGELFF
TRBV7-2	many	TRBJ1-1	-	TGTGCCAGCAGCCCGAAGGGGAACACTGAAGCTTTCTTT	CASSPKGNTEAFF
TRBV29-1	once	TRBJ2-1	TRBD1	TGCAGCGTTACAGGACAGGGCCAAGCCTACAATGAGCAGTTCTTC	CSVTGQGQAYNEQFF
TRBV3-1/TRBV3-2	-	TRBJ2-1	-	TGTGCCAGCAGCCACCCCAAGGGGAATGAGCAGTTCTTC	CASSHPKGNEQFF
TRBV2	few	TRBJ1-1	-	TGTGCCAGCAAACAGGAAAACACTGAAGCTTTCTTT	CASKQENTEAFF
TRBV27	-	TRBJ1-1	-	TGTGCCAGCAGTTTCCAGGACACACCTGAAGCTTTCTTT	CASSFQDTPEAFF
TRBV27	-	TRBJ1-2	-	TGTGCCAGCAAAAAAGGGGAGAACTATGGCTACACCTTC	CASKKGENYGYTF
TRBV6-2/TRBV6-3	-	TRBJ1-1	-	TGTGCCAGCAGTCGGGACATTACTGGGAACACTGAAGCTTTCTTT	CASSRDITGNTEAFF
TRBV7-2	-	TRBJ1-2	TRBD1	TGTGCCAGCAGCTTGATAGGACAGGGAGGGAACTATGGCTACACCTTC	CASSLIGQGGNYGYTF
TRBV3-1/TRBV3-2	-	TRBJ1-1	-	TGTGCCAGCAGCCCCCAGGGTCACGGCTCTTCAGCTTTCTTT	CASSPQGHGSSAFF
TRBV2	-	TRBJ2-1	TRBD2	TGTGCCAGCAGTGGTGGTAGCGGGCCCAATGAGCAGTTCTTC	CASSGGSGPNEQFF
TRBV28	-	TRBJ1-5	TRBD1	TGTGCCAGCAGTTTGGTCGACAGGGTGCAGCCCCAGCATTTT	CASSLVDRVQPQHF
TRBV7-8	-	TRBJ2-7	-	TGTGCCAGCAGCCGGGGATCTCTCTACGAGCAGTACTTC	CASSRGSLYEQYF
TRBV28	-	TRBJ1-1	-	TGTGCCAGCAGTTCACGACAGCGTGAAGCTTTCTTT	CASSSRQREAFF
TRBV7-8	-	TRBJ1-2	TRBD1	TGTGCCAGCAGTATGACAGGGACGGATGGCTACACCTTC	CASSMTGTDGYTF
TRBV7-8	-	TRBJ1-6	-	TGTGCCAGCAGCTTAGTAAATTCACCCCTCCACTTT	CASSLVNSPLHF
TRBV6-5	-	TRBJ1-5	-	TGTGCCAGCAGTTACTGGGGGGGGAATCAGCCCCAGCATTTT	CASSYWGGNQPQHF
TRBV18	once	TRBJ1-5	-	TGTGCCAGCTCACCGGACCGAAATCAGCCCCAGCATTTT	CASSPDRNQPQHF
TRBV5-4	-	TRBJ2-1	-	TGTGCCAGCAGCTTGGTCAGGGCTAATGAGCAGTTCTTC	CASSLVRANEQFF
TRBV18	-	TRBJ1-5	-	TGTGCCAGCTCACCACCCGGCAGGGGTAGCGATCAGCCCCAGCATTTT	CASSPPGRGSDQPQHF
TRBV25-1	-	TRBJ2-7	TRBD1	TGTGCCAGCACCTGGACAGGGTTAACCGACGAGCAGTACTTC	CASTWTGLTDEQYF
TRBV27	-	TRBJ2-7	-	TGTGCCAGCAGTTTAGTTGGGTCCTACGAGCAGTACTTC	CASSLVGSYEQYF
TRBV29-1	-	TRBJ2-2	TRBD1	TGCAGCATAAAGAGCCGACAGGGTTTTAACACCGGGGAGCTGTTTTTT	CSIKSRQGFNTGELFF
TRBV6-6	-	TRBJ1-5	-	TGTGCCAGCACAGGGGGCAATCAGCCCCAGCATTTT	CASTGGNQPQHF
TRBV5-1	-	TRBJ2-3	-	TGCGCCAGCAGCCCCACTAGAACAGATACGCAGTATTTT	CASSPTRTDTQYF
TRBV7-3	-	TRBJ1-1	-	TGTGCCAGCAGCTCGGGACCAGGGACTGAAGCTTTCTTT	CASSSGPGTEAFF
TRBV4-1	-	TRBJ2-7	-	TGCGCCAGCAGCCATTTCGGGAGATCCTACGAGCAGTACTTC	CASSHFGRSYEQYF
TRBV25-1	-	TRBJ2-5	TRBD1	TGTGCCAGCAGTGGTTGGACAGGTCAAGAGACCCAGTACTTC	CASSGWTGQETQYF
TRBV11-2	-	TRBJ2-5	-	TGTGCCAGCAGCTTAGGAGGGGAGGAGACCCAGTACTTC	CASSLGGEETQYF
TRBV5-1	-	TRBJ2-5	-	TGCGCCAGCAGCTTGGACCAAGAGACCCAGTACTTC	CASSLDQETQYF
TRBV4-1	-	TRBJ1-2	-	TGCGCCAGCAGCCAAGGTGGGCGGCCCTATGGCTACACCTTC	CASSQGGRPYGYTF
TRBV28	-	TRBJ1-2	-	TGTGCCATACAGGCTAACTATGGCTACACCTTC	CAIQANYGYTF
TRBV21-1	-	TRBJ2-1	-	TGTGCCAGCAGCCAGCCCTGGGGGCCGTGCTCCTACAATGAGCAGTTCTTC	CASSQPWGPCSYNEQFF
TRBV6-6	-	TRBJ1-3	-	TGTGCCAGCAGCCCCGAAAACCCGGGCCGTCTCACCCGCTCTGGAAACACCATATATTTT	CASSPENPGRLTRSGNTIYF
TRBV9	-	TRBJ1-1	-	TGTGCCAGCAGCGTTGGGCCGGGGGGTATGGCTGAAGCTTTCTTT	CASSVGPGGMAEAFF
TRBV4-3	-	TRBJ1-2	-	TGCGCCAGCAGCCAAGGTCGGCAGATCAACTATGGCTACACCTTC	CASSQGRQINYGYTF
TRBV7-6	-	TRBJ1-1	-	TGTGCCAGCAGCTTATCAGGGACGAACACTGAAGCTTTCTTT	CASSLSGTNTEAFF
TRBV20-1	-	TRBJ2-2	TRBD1	TGCAGTGCTAGTCTTGCGGGACAGGCATCATCCACCGGGGAGCTGTTTTTT	CSASLAGQASSTGELFF
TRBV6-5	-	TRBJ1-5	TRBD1	TGTGCCAGCAGCACGGGACAGGGGTATCAGCCCCAGCATTTT	CASSTGQGYQPQHF
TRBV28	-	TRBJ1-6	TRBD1	TGTGCCAGCCGTGGGACAGGGAAGACCCGTAATTCACCCCTCCACTTT	CASRGTGKTRNSPLHF
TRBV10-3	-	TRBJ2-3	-	TGTGCCATCGAGGGTGACGGCACAGATACGCAGTATTTT	CAIEGDGTDTQYF
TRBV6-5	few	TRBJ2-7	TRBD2	TGTGCCAGCAGTTCCTTTGGACTAGCGGGGGAGGAGCAGTACTTC	CASSSFGLAGEEQYF
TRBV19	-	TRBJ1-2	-	TGTGCCAGTAGTATACTGGCAGTCGCCACGGGGGGCTACACCTTC	CASSILAVATGGYTF
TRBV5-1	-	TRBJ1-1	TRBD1	TGCGCCAGCAGCTCACGACAGGGGGCGCTTAGCACTGAAGCTTTCTTT	CASSSRQGALSTEAFF